What follows is one TCR beta chain and its context. This record comes from a study of CD8+CD57+ T cells in acquired aplastic anemia. Those patients picked for sequencing had displayed CD8+CD57+ cell expansion on flow cytometry. Genomic DNA constituted the template upon which TCR beta VDJ and CDR3 profiling was performed. Using its own MiXCR run on the reads, TCRdb lists one record per CDR3 protein. Seen here are approximately 220,000 distinct CDR3 sequences, around 43% observed once, and the top ten hold 7.8%. The CDR3 covers 18 residues. With 3 bases removed from V and 2 bases from J, the gap between germline ends came to 23 bases. Germline V gene sequence: CDR1 SGHVS, CDR2 FNYEAQ.

This TCR was sampled from a human donor with aplastic anemia. Sequencing was performed on sorted CD4+, CD8+, or CD8+CD57+ T cells (not recorded which) from PBMCs. The chain couples TRBV7-6 to TRBJ2-7, with D perhaps being TRBD1 or TRBD2 (5 bases each). The CDR3 loop is CASSFFVGAFRKAYEQYF. CDR3 coding DNA: TGTGCCAGCAGCTTCTTCGTCGGGGCGTTTCGGAAGGCCTACGAGCAGTACTTC.